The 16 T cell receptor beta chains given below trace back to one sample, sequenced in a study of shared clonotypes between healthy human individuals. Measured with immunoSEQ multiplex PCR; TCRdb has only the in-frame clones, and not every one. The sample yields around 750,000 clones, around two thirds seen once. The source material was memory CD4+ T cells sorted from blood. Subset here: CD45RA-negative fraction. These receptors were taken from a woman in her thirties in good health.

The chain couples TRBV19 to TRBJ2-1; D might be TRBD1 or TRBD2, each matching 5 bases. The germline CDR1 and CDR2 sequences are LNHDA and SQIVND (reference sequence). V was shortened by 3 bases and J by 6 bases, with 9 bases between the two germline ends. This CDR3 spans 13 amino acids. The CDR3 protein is CASSIFGANEQFF. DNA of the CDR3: TGTGCCAGTAGTATTTTCGGGGCCAATGAGCAGTTCTTC.

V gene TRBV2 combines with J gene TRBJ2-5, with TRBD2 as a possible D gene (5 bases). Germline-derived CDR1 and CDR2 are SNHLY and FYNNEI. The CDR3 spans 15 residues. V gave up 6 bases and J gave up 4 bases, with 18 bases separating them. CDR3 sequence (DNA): TGTGCCAGCAGACCCCAACTAGTAGGTGGAGAGACCCAGTACTTC. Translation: CASRPQLVGGETQYF.

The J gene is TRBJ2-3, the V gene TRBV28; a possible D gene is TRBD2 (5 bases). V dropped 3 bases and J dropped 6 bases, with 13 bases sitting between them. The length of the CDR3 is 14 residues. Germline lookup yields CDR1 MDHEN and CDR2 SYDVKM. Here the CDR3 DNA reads TGTGCCAGCAGTTTTTCGGCGGGTTTGGATACGCAGTATTTT. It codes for CASSFSAGLDTQYF.

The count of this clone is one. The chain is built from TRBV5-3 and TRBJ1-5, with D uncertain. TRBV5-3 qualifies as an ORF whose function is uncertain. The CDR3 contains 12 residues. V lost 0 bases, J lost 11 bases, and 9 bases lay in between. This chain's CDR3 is CARSLGPLAQHF. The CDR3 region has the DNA TGTGCCAGAAGCTTGGGCCCCCTGGCCCAGCATTTT.

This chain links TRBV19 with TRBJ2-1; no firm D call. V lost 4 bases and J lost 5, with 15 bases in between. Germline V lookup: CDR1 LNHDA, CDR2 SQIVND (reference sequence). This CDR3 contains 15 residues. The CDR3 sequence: CASSRRRIPDNEQFF. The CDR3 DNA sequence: TGTGCCAGTAGTAGGCGGCGGATACCCGACAATGAGCAGTTCTTC. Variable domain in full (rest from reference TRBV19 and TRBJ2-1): DGGITQSPKYLFRKEGQNVTLSCEQNLNHDAMYWYRQDPGQGLRLIYYSQIVNDFQKGDIAEGYSVSREKKESFPLTVTSAQKNPTAFYLCASSRRRIPDNEQFFGPGTRLTVL.

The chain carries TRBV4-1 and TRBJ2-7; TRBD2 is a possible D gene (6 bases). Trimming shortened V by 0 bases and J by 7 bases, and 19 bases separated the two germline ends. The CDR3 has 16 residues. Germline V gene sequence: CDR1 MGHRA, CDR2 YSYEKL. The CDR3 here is CASSQDYLASTGEQYF. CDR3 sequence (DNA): TGCGCCAGCAGCCAAGACTACCTAGCGTCAACGGGGGAGCAGTACTTC.

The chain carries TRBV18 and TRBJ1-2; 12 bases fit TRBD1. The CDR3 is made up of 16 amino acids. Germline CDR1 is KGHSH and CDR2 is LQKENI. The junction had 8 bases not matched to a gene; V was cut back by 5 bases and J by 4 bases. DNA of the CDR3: TGTGCCAGCTCAAGCTACGGGACAGGGGGCTCCTATGGCTACACCTTC. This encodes CASSSYGTGGSYGYTF.

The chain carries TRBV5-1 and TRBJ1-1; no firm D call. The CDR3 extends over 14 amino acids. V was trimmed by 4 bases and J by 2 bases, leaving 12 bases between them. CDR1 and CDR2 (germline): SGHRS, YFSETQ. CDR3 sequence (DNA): TGCGCCAGCAGCGAGGCAGCGGGAAACACTGAAGCTTTCTTT. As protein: CASSEAAGNTEAFF.

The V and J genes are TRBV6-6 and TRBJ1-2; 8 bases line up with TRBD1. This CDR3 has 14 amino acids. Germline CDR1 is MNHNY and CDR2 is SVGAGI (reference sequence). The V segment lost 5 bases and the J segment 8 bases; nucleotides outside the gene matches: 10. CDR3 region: CASSDSRQGHGYTF. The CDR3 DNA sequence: TGTGCCAGCAGTGATTCGCGACAGGGGCACGGCTACACCTTC.

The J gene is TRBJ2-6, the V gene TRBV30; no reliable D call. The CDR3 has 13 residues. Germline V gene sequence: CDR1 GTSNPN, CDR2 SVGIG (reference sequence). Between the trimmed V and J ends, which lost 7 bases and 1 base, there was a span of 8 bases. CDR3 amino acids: CASRRSGANVLTF. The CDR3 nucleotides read TGTGCCTCCCGGCGGTCTGGGGCCAACGTCCTGACTTTC.

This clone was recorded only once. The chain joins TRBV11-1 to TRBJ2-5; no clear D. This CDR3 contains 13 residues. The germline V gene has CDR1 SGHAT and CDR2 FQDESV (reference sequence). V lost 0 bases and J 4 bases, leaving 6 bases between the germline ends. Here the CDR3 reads CASSLARAETQYF. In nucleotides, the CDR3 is TGTGCCAGCAGCTTAGCTAGGGCAGAGACCCAGTACTTC. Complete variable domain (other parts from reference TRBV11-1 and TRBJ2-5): EAEVAQSPRYKITEKSQAVAFWCDPISGHATLYWYRQILGQGPELLVQFQDESVVDDSQLPKDRFSAERLKGVDSTLKIQPAELGDSAMYLCASSLARAETQYFGPGTRLLVL.

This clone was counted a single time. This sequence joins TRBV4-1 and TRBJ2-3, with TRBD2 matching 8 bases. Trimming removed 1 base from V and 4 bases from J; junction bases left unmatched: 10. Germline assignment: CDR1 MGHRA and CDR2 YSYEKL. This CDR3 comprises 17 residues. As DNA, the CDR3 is TGCGCCAGCAGCCAAGGAAAATCCGGGAGGGGTGCAGATACGCAGTATTTT. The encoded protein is CASSQGKSGRGADTQYF.

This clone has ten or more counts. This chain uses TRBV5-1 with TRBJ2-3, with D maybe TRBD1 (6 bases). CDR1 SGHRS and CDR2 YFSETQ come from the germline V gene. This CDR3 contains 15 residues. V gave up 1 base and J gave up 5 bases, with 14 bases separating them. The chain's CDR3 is CASSLMGHEQDTQYF. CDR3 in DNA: TGCGCCAGCAGCTTGATGGGACACGAGCAAGATACGCAGTATTTT.

CDR3 sequence reads: CAISSGSGSSYEQYF. The CDR3 DNA reads TGTGCCATCAGTTCGGGGAGTGGGTCTTCCTACGAGCAGTACTTC. The chain employs TRBV10-3 and TRBJ2-7; a possible D gene is TRBD2 (5 bases). Looked up from germline, CDR1 is ENHRY and CDR2 is SYGVKD. The CDR3 has 15 amino acids. The V end lost 5 bases, the J end lost 1 base, and 15 bases lay between the germline ends.

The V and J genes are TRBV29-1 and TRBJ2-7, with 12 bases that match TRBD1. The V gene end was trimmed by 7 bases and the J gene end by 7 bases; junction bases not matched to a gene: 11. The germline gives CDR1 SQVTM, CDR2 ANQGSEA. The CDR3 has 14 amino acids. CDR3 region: CSANDRDRGLEQYF. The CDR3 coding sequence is TGCAGCGCTAACGACCGGGACAGGGGGCTTGAGCAGTACTTC.

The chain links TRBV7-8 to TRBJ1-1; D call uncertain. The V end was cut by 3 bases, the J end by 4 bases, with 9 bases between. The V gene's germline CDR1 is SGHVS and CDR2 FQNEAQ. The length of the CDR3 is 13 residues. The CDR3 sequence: CASSLNRVTEAFF. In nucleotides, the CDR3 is TGTGCCAGCAGCTTGAATAGGGTCACTGAAGCTTTCTTT. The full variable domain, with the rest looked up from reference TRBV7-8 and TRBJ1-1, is GAGVSQSPRYKVAKRGQDVALRCDPISGHVSLFWYQQALGQGPEFLTYFQNEAQLDKSGLPSDRFFAERPEGSVSTLKIQRTQQEDSAVYLCASSLNRVTEAFFGQGTRLTVV.